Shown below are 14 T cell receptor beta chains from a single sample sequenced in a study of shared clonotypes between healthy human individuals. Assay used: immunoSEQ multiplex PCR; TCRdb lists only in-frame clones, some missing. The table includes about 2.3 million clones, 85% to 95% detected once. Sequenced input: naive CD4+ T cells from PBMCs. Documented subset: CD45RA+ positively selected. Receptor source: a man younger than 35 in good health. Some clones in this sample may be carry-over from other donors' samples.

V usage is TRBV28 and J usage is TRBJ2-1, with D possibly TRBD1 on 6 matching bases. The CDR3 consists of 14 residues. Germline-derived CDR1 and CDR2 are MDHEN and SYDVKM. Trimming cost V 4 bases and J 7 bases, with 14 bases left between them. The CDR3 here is CASSSGIQGNEQFF. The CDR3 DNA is TGTGCCAGCAGTTCCGGGATCCAGGGGAATGAGCAGTTCTTC.

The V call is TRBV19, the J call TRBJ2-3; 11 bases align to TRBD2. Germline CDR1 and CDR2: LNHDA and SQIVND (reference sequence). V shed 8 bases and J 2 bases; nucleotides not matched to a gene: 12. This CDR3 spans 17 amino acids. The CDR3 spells CASRSPLAGGFTDTQYF. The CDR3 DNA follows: TGTGCCAGTCGCTCCCCGCTAGCGGGAGGCTTCACAGATACGCAGTATTTT.

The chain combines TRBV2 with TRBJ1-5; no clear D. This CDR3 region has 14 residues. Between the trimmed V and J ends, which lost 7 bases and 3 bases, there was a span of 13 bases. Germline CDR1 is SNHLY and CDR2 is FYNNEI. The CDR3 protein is CASNRAGYNQPQHF. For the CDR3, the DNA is TGTGCCAGCAACCGAGCAGGATACAATCAGCCCCAGCATTTT. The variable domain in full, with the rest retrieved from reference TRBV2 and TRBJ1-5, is EPEVTQTPSHQVTQMGQEVILRCVPISNHLYFYWYRQILGQKVEFLVSFYNNEISEKSEIFDDQFSVERPDGSNFTLKIRSTKLEDSAMYFCASNRAGYNQPQHFGDGTRLSIL.

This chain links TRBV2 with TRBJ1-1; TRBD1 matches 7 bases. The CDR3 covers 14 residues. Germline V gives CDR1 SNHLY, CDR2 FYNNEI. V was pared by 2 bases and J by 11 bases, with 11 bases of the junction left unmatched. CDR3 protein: CASSEKGAQLTAFF. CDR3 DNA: TGTGCCAGCAGTGAAAAGGGGGCCCAATTAACGGCTTTCTTT.

The CDR3 DNA reads TGTGCCTGGAGCGATAGGGGGGCTGGGGGCTACACCTTC. Translating gives CAWSDRGAGGYTF. The V call is TRBV30, the J call TRBJ1-2, with TRBD1 as a possible D gene (6 bases). Germline V CDR1 and CDR2: GTSNPN, SVGIG (reference sequence). The germline V and J ends were trimmed by 3 bases and 8 bases, with 16 bases remaining between them. This CDR3 is 13 amino acids long.

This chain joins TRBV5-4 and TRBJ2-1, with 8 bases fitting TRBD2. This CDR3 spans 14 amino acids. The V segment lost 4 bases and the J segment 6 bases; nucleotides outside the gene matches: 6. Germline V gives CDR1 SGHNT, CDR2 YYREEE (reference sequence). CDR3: CASSRGGLANEQFF. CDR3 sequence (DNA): TGTGCCAGCAGCCGGGGGGGGTTAGCCAATGAGCAGTTCTTC. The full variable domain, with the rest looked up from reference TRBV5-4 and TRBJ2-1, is ETGVTQSPTHLIKTRGQQVTLRCSSQSGHNTVSWYQQALGQGPQFIFQYYREEENGRGNFPPRFSGLQFPNYSSELNVNALELDDSALYLCASSRGGLANEQFFGPGTRLTVL.

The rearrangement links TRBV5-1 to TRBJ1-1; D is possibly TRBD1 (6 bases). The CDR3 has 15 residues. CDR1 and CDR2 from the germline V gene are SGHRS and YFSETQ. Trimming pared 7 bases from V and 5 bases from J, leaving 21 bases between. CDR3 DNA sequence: TGCGCCAGCCAACCCGCGGGGGCGATTCGTACTGAAGCTTTCTTT. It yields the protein CASQPAGAIRTEAFF.

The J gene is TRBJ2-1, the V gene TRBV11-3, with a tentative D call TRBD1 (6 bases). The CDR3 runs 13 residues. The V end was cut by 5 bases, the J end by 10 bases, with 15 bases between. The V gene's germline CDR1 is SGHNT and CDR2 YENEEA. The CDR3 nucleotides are TGTGCCAGCAGCACCCAGGGGTCGCGGGAGCAGTTCTTC. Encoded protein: CASSTQGSREQFF. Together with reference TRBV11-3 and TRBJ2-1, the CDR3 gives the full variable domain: EAGVVQSPRYKIIEKKQPVAFWCNPISGHNTLYWYLQNLGQGPELLIRYENEEAVDDSQLPKDRFSAERLKGVDSTLKIQPAELGDSAVYLCASSTQGSREQFFGPGTRLTVL.

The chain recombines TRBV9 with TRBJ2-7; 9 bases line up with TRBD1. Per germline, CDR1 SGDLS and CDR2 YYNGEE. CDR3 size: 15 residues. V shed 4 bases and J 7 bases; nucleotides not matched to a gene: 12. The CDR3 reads CASSPSTQGAGEQYF. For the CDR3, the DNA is TGTGCCAGCAGCCCTTCGACACAGGGGGCTGGAGAGCAGTACTTC.

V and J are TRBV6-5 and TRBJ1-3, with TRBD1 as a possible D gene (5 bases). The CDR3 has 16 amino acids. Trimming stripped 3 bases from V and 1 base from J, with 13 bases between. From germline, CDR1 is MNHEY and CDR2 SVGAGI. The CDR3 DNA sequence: TGTGCCAGCAGTTATGGGACCCCAGGGTCTGGAAACACCATATATTTT. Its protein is CASSYGTPGSGNTIYF.

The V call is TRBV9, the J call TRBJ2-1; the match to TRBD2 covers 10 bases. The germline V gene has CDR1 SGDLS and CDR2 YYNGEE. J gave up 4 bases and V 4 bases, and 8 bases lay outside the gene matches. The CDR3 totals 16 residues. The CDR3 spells CASSPGGTSAYNEQFF. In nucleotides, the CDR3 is TGTGCCAGCAGCCCGGGGGGGACTAGCGCTTACAATGAGCAGTTCTTC.

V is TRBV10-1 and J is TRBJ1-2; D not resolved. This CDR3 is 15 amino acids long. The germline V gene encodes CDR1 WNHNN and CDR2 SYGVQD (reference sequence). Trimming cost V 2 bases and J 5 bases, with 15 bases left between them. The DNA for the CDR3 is TGCGCCAGCAGTGAGCGTCCCGGTGAATATTATGGCTACACCTTC. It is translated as CASSERPGEYYGYTF.

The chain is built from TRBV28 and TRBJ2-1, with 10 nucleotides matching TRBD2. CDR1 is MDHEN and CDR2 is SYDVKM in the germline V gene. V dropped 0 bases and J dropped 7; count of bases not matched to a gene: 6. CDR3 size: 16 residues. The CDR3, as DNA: TGTGCCAGCAGTTTATGGACTAGCGGGCGGGTAAATGAGCAGTTCTTC. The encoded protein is CASSLWTSGRVNEQFF.

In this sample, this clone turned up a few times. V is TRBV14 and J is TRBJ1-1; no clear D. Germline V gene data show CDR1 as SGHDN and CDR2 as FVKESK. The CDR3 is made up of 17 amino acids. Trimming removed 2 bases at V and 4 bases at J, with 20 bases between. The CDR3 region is CASSQFVRPRGPTEAFF. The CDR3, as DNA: TGTGCCAGCAGCCAATTTGTACGTCCTAGAGGGCCCACTGAAGCTTTCTTT.